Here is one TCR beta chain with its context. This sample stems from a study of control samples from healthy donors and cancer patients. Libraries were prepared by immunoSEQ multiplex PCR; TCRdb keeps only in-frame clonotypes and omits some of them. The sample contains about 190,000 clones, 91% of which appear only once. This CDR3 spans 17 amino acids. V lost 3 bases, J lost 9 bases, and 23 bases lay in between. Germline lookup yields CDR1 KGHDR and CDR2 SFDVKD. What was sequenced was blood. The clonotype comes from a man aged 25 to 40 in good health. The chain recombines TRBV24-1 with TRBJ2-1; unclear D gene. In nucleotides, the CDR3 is TGTGCCACCAGTGATCCTAACGATCCGGAAGGGAAGGCTGAGCAGTTCTTC. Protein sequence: CATSDPNDPEGKAEQFF.